This TCR beta chain was recovered during a study of shared clonotypes between healthy human individuals. This table comes from immunoSEQ multiplex PCR, and its TCRdb copy is limited to in-frame clones, with some not included. The table includes 2 million to 3 million clones, approximately 92% detected once. The CDR3 totals 16 residues. In germline, CDR1 is SGDLS, CDR2 YYNGEE. The V and J ends lost 4 bases and 2 bases, in that order; junction bases with no gene match: 4. Sequencing was done on a sample of naive CD4+ T cells sorted from blood. Specified subset: CD45RA+ positively selected. This TCR came from a man younger than 35 in good health. The chain employs TRBV9 and TRBJ2-2, with 11 bases matching TRBD2. For the CDR3, the DNA is TGTGCCAGCAGCACCCTAGCGGGAGGAAACACCGGGGAGCTGTTTTTT. Encoded protein: CASSTLAGGNTGELFF.